This TCR beta chain emerged from a study of T cells in Graves' hyperthyroidism and ophthalmopathy. Reasons for excluding patients were uncontrolled infection, other autoimmune disease, pregnancy or lactation. Sample collection date corresponds to first hyperthyroidism diagnosis, prior to any ophthalmopathy symptoms. Extraction of PBMCs used roughly 10 ml of fresh peripheral blood. Amplified TCR beta CDR3 regions derived from RNA transcripts. Carried out on the TCR CDR3, a first-round RT-PCR used the HTBI primer set. TCRdb fed the multiplex PCR reads into MiXCR, producing one record per CDR3 protein. The sample yields under 300,000 distinct CDR3 sequences, roughly 13% seen once. This TCR came from a woman in her twenties or thirties with Graves' hyperthyroidism that later progressed to Graves' ophthalmopathy. Sequencing was performed on blood.

The CDR3 sequence is CASSQFPGAPGYGYTF. CDR3 sequence (DNA): TGTGCCAGCAGCCAATTCCCAGGAGCGCCTGGCTATGGCTACACCTTC. The rearrangement links TRBV5-4 to TRBJ1-2; no firm D call. Germline V gene lookup returns CDR1 SGHNT and CDR2 YYREEE (reference sequence). The CDR3 runs to 16 residues. Between the trimmed V and J ends, which lost 4 bases and 4 bases, there was a span of 20 bases.